The present T cell receptor (beta chain) was sequenced within a study of cytomegalovirus exposure and HLA in healthy donors. The PCR was carried out with 60 Vbeta primers and 13 Jbeta primers. Using immunoSEQ multiplex PCR, the repertoire was profiled, and TCRdb retains in-frame clones only, with some absent. Altogether around 300,000 clones are present, roughly four fifths being singletons, with the ten largest covering roughly 2%. This receptor was identified in a woman aged 40 to 55 in good health and CMV-seropositive. Sequencing was performed on PBMCs.

This CDR3 reads CAISHGDLPNSYEQYF. Here the CDR3 DNA reads TGTGCCATCAGTCATGGGGACTTACCCAACTCCTACGAGCAGTACTTC. The V gene is TRBV10-3, the J gene TRBJ2-7; D might be TRBD2 (6 bases). The CDR3 runs 16 residues. CDR1 and CDR2 (germline): ENHRY, SYGVKD. Trimming cost V 5 bases and J 0 bases, with 17 bases left between them.